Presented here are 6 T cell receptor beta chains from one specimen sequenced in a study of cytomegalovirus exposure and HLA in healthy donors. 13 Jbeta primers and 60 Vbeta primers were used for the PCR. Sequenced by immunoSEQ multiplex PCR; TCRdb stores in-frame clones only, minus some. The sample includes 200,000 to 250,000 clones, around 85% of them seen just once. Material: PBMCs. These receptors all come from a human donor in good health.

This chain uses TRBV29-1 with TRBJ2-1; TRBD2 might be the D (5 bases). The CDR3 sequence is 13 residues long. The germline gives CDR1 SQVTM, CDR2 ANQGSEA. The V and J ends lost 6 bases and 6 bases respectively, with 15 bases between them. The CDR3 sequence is CSVDWTPRNEQFF. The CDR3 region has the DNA TGCAGCGTGGACTGGACTCCTCGCAATGAGCAGTTCTTC.

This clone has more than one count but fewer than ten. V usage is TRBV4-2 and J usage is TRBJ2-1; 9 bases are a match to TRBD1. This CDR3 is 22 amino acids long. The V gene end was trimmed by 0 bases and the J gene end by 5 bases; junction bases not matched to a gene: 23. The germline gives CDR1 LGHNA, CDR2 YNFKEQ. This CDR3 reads CASSQDWGAGQGRDSPHNEQFF. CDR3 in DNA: TGTGCCAGCAGCCAAGATTGGGGGGCGGGACAGGGCAGGGACAGCCCCCACAATGAGCAGTTCTTC.

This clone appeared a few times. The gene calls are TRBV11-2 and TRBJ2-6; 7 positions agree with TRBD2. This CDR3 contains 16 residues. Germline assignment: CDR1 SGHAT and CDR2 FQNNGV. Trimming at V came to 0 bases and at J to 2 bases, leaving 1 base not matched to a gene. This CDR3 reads CASSLDRGAGANVLTF. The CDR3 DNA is TGTGCCAGCAGCTTAGATCGGGGGGCTGGGGCCAACGTCCTGACTTTC.

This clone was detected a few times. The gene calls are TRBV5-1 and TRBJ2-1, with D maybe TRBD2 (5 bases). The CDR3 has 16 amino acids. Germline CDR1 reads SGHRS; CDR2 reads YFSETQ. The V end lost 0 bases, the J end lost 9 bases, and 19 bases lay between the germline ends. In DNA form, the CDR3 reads TGCGCCAGCAGCTTGGCCGAGAGTTCCCCGGGAAGTGAGCAGTTCTTC. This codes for CASSLAESSPGSEQFF.

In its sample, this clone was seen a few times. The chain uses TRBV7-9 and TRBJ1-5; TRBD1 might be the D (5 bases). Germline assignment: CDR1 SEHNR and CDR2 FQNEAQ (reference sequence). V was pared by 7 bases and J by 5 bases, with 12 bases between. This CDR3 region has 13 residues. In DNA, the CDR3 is TGTGCCAGCACTACACAAGGGGATCAGCCCCAGCATTTT. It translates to CASTTQGDQPQHF.

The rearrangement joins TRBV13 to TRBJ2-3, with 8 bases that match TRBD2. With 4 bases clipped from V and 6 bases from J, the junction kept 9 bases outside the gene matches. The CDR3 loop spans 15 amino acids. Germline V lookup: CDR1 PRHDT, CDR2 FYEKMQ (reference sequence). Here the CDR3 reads CASSYTGTRGDTQYF. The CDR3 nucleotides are TGTGCCAGCAGCTATACCGGGACTAGGGGGGATACGCAGTATTTT.